This T cell receptor beta chain was captured by sequencing in a study of shared clonotypes between healthy human individuals. The naive CD8 subset, CD45RO-negative cells positively selected for CCR7, excluded terminally differentiated effector memory CD45RA+ cells. Method: immunoSEQ multiplex PCR; TCRdb's copy keeps in-frame clones and lacks some. The profile covers a few million clones, with about 93% appearing a single time and about 1.6% taken by the ten largest. This CDR3 is built from 16 residues. The germline V gene encodes CDR1 MNHEY and CDR2 SMNVEV (reference sequence). After removal of 6 bases from V and 0 bases from J, the junction contained 8 bases not matched to a gene.

The sequence was collected from a man aged 18-30 years in good health. Some clones in this sample may be carry-over from other donors' samples. Sequenced sample: naive CD8+ T cells from PBMCs. The chain links TRBV27 to TRBJ2-3; 8 bases are shared with TRBD2. CDR3 sequence reads: CASSDGASGSTDTQYF. CDR3 coding DNA: TGTGCCAGCAGCGATGGGGCTAGCGGGAGCACAGATACGCAGTATTTT.